Given below is one TCR beta chain in context. Study processing details: Reference gene primer amplification gave nucleated cell count estimates. The method was immunoSEQ multiplex PCR; TCRdb's version includes in-frame clones alone and lacks a portion of them. Clonal size and the V and J genes are those of that table, whereas D and trimming came from the DNA. There are some 33,000 clones in the sample; 75% to 90% occur only once, and 7.3% lies in the top ten. The data stem from a study of blood T cell repertoires in COVID-19. Study-wide context: COVID-19 samples, acute and convalescent, were from the United States, Italy and Spain. The cDNA or gDNA used as material had been derived from T cells, B-cell-depleted T cells, or PBMCs.

Deletions cut 6 bases from V and 2 bases from J, with 23 bases between. Germline-derived CDR1 and CDR2 are SQVTM and ANQGSEA. This CDR3 has 16 residues. Sequencing used peripheral blood. This sequence was found in a human donor in a cohort sampled during active COVID-19. The chain links TRBV29-1 to TRBJ2-7, with a tentative D call TRBD2 (5 bases). CDR3 amino acids: CSVNGISGPSTYEQYF. CDR3 coding DNA: TGCAGCGTCAACGGGATCTCCGGACCTTCTACCTACGAGCAGTACTTC.